Below are 28 T cell receptor beta chains sequenced from a single sample in a study of blood T cell repertoires in COVID-19. Using immunoSEQ multiplex PCR, the repertoire was profiled, and TCRdb retains in-frame clones only, with some absent. This table holds 60,000 to 85,000 clones, under 85% found once. Sequencing was done on a sample of peripheral blood. The receptors stem from a man between 65 and 85 years old with acute or convalescent COVID-19.

This rearrangement joins TRBV21-1 to TRBJ2-1; the D call TRBD1 from the table was never checked on the DNA. TRBV21-1 constitutes a pseudogene. The CDR3 length is 19 residues. The CDR3: CASSATIDTGWSSYNEQFF. In DNA, the CDR3 is TGTGCCAGCAGCGCCACGATCGACACAGGTTGGAGCTCCTACAATGAGCAGTTCTTC.

The V and J genes are TRBV5-4 and TRBJ2-1, with a weak D call TRBD2 (5 bases). Trimming took 4 bases from V and 9 from J, leaving 14 bases between them. Germline CDR1 SGHNT, CDR2 YYREEE (reference sequence). This CDR3 contains 13 residues. CDR3 DNA: TGTGCCAGCAGCGATACTAGTTTTGGTGAGCAGTTCTTC. Its translation: CASSDTSFGEQFF. Full variable domain (missing parts from reference TRBV5-4 and TRBJ2-1): ETGVTQSPTHLIKTRGQQVTLRCSSQSGHNTVSWYQQALGQGPQFIFQYYREEENGRGNFPPRFSGLQFPNYSSELNVNALELDDSALYLCASSDTSFGEQFFGPGTRLTVL.

The chain combines TRBV28 with TRBJ2-7, with 9 bases aligning to TRBD1. CDR1 is MDHEN and CDR2 is SYDVKM in the germline V gene. J gave up 6 bases and V 11 bases, and 8 bases lay outside the gene matches. The CDR3 loop spans 12 amino acids. In nucleotides, the CDR3 is TGTGCCTCCGGACAGGGGCTGAGCGAGCAGTACTTC. Its protein is CASGQGLSEQYF.

The V gene is TRBV27, the J gene TRBJ2-7, with TRBD2 matching over 7 bases. The J segment lost 0 bases and the V segment lost 2 bases, leaving 19 bases of the junction unmatched. The CDR3 sequence is 20 residues long. Germline loops: CDR1 MNHEY, CDR2 SMNVEV (reference sequence). The CDR3 coding sequence is TGTGCCAGCAGTTTAAGGCCCCCTTGGGGGGGTGGCCGTTCCTCCTACGAGCAGTACTTC. Translation: CASSLRPPWGGGRSSYEQYF.

V and J are TRBV10-3 and TRBJ2-2; TRBD1 matches 8 bases. The V gene's germline CDR1 is ENHRY and CDR2 SYGVKD. The CDR3 is 14 amino acids. Germline trimming cut 4 bases from V and 7 bases from J; bases unmatched to any gene: 5. The CDR3 DNA sequence: TGTGCCATCAGTGGGACAGGGAGCCACGGGGAGCTGTTTTTT. This codes for CAISGTGSHGELFF.

The chain has TRBV27 and TRBJ2-2, with TRBD2 identical over 11 bases. Trimming cost V 5 bases and J 3 bases; bases outside gene matches: 5. Germline CDR1 and CDR2: MNHEY and SMNVEV (reference sequence). The CDR3 spans 16 residues. The CDR3, as DNA: TGTGCCAGCAGTCCCATTAGCGGGAGGGACACCGGGGAGCTGTTTTTT. This translates into CASSPISGRDTGELFF.

This rearrangement joins TRBV6-6 to TRBJ2-5; 13 nucleotides agree with TRBD2. Unmatched junction bases numbered 5, after V lost 2 bases and J lost 5 bases. Looked up from germline, CDR1 is MNHNY and CDR2 is SVGAGI (reference sequence). The CDR3 length is 16 residues. CDR3 coding DNA: TGTGCCAGCAGTTACCCCGGGACTAGCGGGATTGAGACCCAGTACTTC. Residues: CASSYPGTSGIETQYF.

J is TRBJ1-5 and V is TRBV29-1; D is undetermined. This CDR3 has 14 residues. Germline CDR1 is SQVTM and CDR2 is ANQGSEA. V lost 4 bases and J lost 2, with 12 bases in between. The CDR3 sequence: CSVGGSTGNQPQHF. Written as DNA, the CDR3 is TGCAGCGTTGGTGGGAGTACGGGCAATCAGCCCCAGCATTTT.

V and J are TRBV4-3 and TRBJ2-7; the D gene is possibly TRBD2 (6 bases). Trimming left V 0 bases short and J 6 bases short, with 18 bases between. The germline CDR1 and CDR2 sequences are LGHNA and YSLEER. The CDR3 covers 16 residues. This CDR3 reads CASSQELAGYGSEQYF. In DNA, the CDR3 is TGCGCCAGCAGCCAAGAGTTGGCGGGATATGGGAGCGAGCAGTACTTC.

The rearrangement joins TRBV28 to TRBJ2-4; TRBD2 matches at 8 bases. V gave up 6 bases and J gave up 8 bases; unmatched junction bases: 12. The CDR3 is made up of 15 amino acids. CDR1 and CDR2 (germline): MDHEN, SYDVKM. CDR3 sequence: CASREALAVRHIQYF. The CDR3 DNA reads as TGTGCCAGCAGGGAGGCACTAGCGGTACGGCACATTCAGTACTTC.

V gene TRBV5-6 combines with J gene TRBJ1-1; 8 bases agree with TRBD1. The CDR3 is made up of 13 amino acids. The V gene's germline CDR1 is SGHDT and CDR2 YYEEEE. V lost 1 base to trimming and J lost 5 bases; unmatched junction nucleotides: 1. CDR3 region: CASSLRTGTEAFF. In DNA form, the CDR3 reads TGTGCCAGCAGCTTGAGGACAGGGACTGAAGCTTTCTTT. The whole variable domain, filled in from reference TRBV5-6 and TRBJ1-1, reads DAGVTQSPTHLIKTRGQQVTLRCSPKSGHDTVSWYQQALGQGPQFIFQYYEEEERQRGNFPDRFSGHQFPNYSSELNVNALLLGDSALYLCASSLRTGTEAFFGQGTRLTVV.

This clone was observed once. V and J are TRBV7-9 and TRBJ2-3; D is perhaps TRBD2 (6 bases). Trimming cost V 1 base and J 1 base, with 9 bases left between them. The CDR3 consists of 15 residues. Germline V gene lookup returns CDR1 SEHNR and CDR2 FQNEAQ (reference sequence). DNA for the CDR3: TGTGCCAGCAGCTTAGGGGGCGGGGGCACAGATACGCAGTATTTT. It encodes CASSLGGGGTDTQYF. Combining the CDR3 with reference TRBV7-9 and TRBJ2-3 gives the whole variable domain DTGVSQNPRHKITKRGQNVTFRCDPISEHNRLYWYRQTLGQGPEFLTYFQNEAQLEKSRLLSDRFSAERPKGSFSTLEIQRTEQGDSAMYLCASSLGGGGTDTQYFGPGTRLTVL.

This rearrangement joins TRBV7-9 to TRBJ1-2; weak D call: TRBD1 (5 bases). CDR1 and CDR2 from the germline V gene are SEHNR and FQNEAQ (reference sequence). This CDR3 contains 11 residues. V dropped 3 bases and J dropped 11 bases, with 10 bases sitting between them. The CDR3 is CASSFRQLYTF. In nucleotides, the CDR3 is TGTGCCAGCAGCTTCAGACAGTTATACACCTTC.

The chain uses TRBV27 and TRBJ2-2, with unresolved D. V was trimmed by 4 bases and J by 4 bases, leaving 16 bases between them. The CDR3 is 16 amino acids. CDR1 and CDR2 from the germline V gene are MNHEY and SMNVEV (reference sequence). CDR3 coding DNA: TGTGCCAGCAGTTACCCCCAGGTGGGTCCCACCGGGGAGCTGTTTTTT. Translated: CASSYPQVGPTGELFF.

This clone was seen more than once but under ten times. This chain uses TRBV7-2 with TRBJ1-5; 10 nucleotides agree with TRBD1. V was clipped by 5 bases and J by 5 bases; unmatched bases: 12. This CDR3 has 17 amino acids. Germline V gene data show CDR1 as SGHTA and CDR2 as FQGNSA. The CDR3 sequence is CASSIPYRQGAHQPQHF. DNA of the CDR3: TGTGCCAGCAGCATCCCTTACAGACAGGGGGCTCATCAGCCCCAGCATTTT. The complete variable domain, with remaining parts taken from reference TRBV7-2 and TRBJ1-5, reads GAGVSQSPSNKVTEKGKDVELRCDPISGHTALYWYRQSLGQGLEFLIYFQGNSAPDKSGLPSDRFSAERTGGSVSTLTIQRTQQEDSAVYLCASSIPYRQGAHQPQHFGDGTRLSIL.

The genes are TRBV6-5 and TRBJ2-1; the match to TRBD2 covers 8 bases. This CDR3 has 13 amino acids. J gave up 9 bases and V 2 bases, and 3 bases lay outside the gene matches. The germline gives CDR1 MNHEY, CDR2 SVGAGI. As DNA, the CDR3 is TGTGCCAGCAGTTACAGCGGGAGAGGTGAGCAGTTCTTC. This encodes CASSYSGRGEQFF.

The chain joins TRBV3-1 (or the pseudogene TRBV3-2) to TRBJ2-4; 7 nucleotides agree with TRBD1. Trimming took 3 bases from V and 4 from J; bases not matched to a gene: 6. This CDR3 spans 15 amino acids. Germline V gives CDR1 LGHDT, CDR2 YNNKEL (reference sequence). CDR3 loop: CASSHLRDSKNIQYF. DNA for the CDR3: TGTGCCAGCAGCCATCTCCGGGACAGTAAAAACATTCAGTACTTC.

The DNA for the CDR3 is TGTGCCAGCTCATCCGGACAGGGTATCGCTGGAAACACCATATATTTT. Amino acid sequence: CASSSGQGIAGNTIYF. The V gene is TRBV18, the J gene TRBJ1-3; TRBD1 matches 8 bases. J was trimmed by 2 bases and V by 5 bases; bases with no gene match: 8. This CDR3 contains 16 residues. Germline V CDR1 and CDR2: KGHSH, LQKENI. Supplemented by reference TRBV18 and TRBJ1-3, the full variable domain reads NAGVMQNPRHLVRRRGQEARLRCSPMKGHSHVYWYRQLPEEGLKFMVYLQKENIIDESGMPKERFSAEFPKEGPSILRIQQVVRGDSAAYFCASSSGQGIAGNTIYFGEGSWLTVV.

The V and J genes are TRBV5-1 and TRBJ2-7; no definite D call. V was cut by 5 bases and J by 2 bases, with 14 bases left in between. Per the germline V gene, CDR1 is SGHRS and CDR2 is YFSETQ. This CDR3 contains 14 residues. CDR3 sequence reads: CASRSTPDTYEQYF. The CDR3 DNA reads TGCGCCAGCAGATCGACTCCAGATACCTACGAGCAGTACTTC. Variable domain in full (rest from reference TRBV5-1 and TRBJ2-7): KAGVTQTPRYLIKTRGQQVTLSCSPISGHRSVSWYQQTPGQGLQFLFEYFSETQRNKGNFPGRFSGRQFSNSRSEMNVSTLELGDSALYLCASRSTPDTYEQYFGPGTRLTVT.

The J gene is TRBJ2-5, the V gene TRBV5-1, with a possible D match to TRBD2 (6 bases). V shed 4 bases and J shed 4 bases, with 11 bases lying between them. Per the germline V gene, CDR1 is SGHRS and CDR2 is YFSETQ. The CDR3 covers 13 residues. This chain's CDR3 is CASSTLGGETQYF. CDR3 DNA sequence: TGCGCCAGCAGCACACTGGGGGGAGAGACCCAGTACTTC.

This clone was counted between two and nine times. This chain joins TRBV20-1 and TRBJ2-5; 12 bases align to TRBD2. From germline, CDR1 is DFQATT and CDR2 SNEGSKA (reference sequence). The CDR3 consists of 20 residues. The J segment lost 2 bases and the V segment lost 3 bases, leaving 19 bases of the junction unmatched. CDR3 coding DNA: TGCAGTGCTAGTGACCCGGCCCGGGGGACTAGCGGGCCAATGCAAGAGACCCAGTACTTC. Translation: CSASDPARGTSGPMQETQYF.

The rearrangement links TRBV29-1 to TRBJ2-7; TRBD2 aligns across 10 bases. Unmatched junction bases numbered 3, after V lost 4 bases and J lost 3 bases. Germline V gives CDR1 SQVTM, CDR2 ANQGSEA. This CDR3 is 13 amino acids long. The CDR3 nucleotides read TGCAGCGTTGTTATAGCGGGAGGCTACGAGCAGTACTTC. This gives the protein CSVVIAGGYEQYF.

This rearrangement joins TRBV29-1 to TRBJ2-5, with 10 bases lining up with TRBD1. The CDR3 runs 16 residues. CDR1 SQVTM and CDR2 ANQGSEA come from the germline V gene. With V trimmed by 6 bases and J by 5 bases, 15 bases remained unmatched. In DNA, the CDR3 is TGCAGCGTCCAATTTGGAGGGACAGGGGATTGGGAGACCCAGTACTTC. It encodes CSVQFGGTGDWETQYF.

The rearrangement uses TRBV12-2 and TRBJ1-6. TRBV12-2 is termed a pseudogene. CDR3 size: 19 residues. The CDR3 sequence is CASRRRGRTFSSYNSPLHF. For the CDR3, the DNA is TGTGCAAGTCGGAGGCGGGGCAGAACCTTTAGCTCCTATAATTCACCCCTCCACTTT.

This sequence joins TRBV9 and TRBJ2-3; 10 bases line up with TRBD2. CDR1 is SGDLS and CDR2 is YYNGEE in the germline V gene. Germline trimming cut 0 bases from V and 5 bases from J; bases unmatched to any gene: 6. This CDR3 comprises 16 residues. The CDR3 reads CASSVGSGRPEDTQYF. The CDR3 coding sequence is TGTGCCAGCAGCGTAGGTAGCGGGAGGCCGGAAGATACGCAGTATTTT. The full variable domain, completed using reference TRBV9 and TRBJ2-3, is DSGVTQTPKHLITATGQRVTLRCSPRSGDLSVYWYQQSLDQGLQFLIQYYNGEERAKGNILERFSAQQFPDLHSELNLSSLELGDSALYFCASSVGSGRPEDTQYFGPGTRLTVL.

This chain links TRBV27 with TRBJ2-2, with 9 bases aligning to TRBD1. CDR1 is MNHEY and CDR2 is SMNVEV in the germline V gene (reference sequence). Trimming took 6 bases from V and 6 from J; bases not matched to a gene: 11. The CDR3 covers 16 residues. CDR3 nucleotides: TGTGCCAGCAGGAGAAACCGGGACAGGGTGGCCGGGGAGCTGTTTTTT. It encodes CASRRNRDRVAGELFF.

This rearrangement joins TRBV18 to TRBJ2-6; no reliable D call. CDR1 is KGHSH and CDR2 is LQKENI in the germline V gene. The CDR3 totals 16 residues. V shed 0 bases and J shed 4 bases, with 10 bases lying between them. The CDR3 is CASSPPPATGANVLTF. The CDR3 DNA sequence: TGTGCCAGCTCACCACCGCCGGCGACAGGGGCCAACGTCCTGACTTTC.

This clone was counted a single time. V is TRBV7-2 and J is TRBJ1-6, with 7 bases lining up with TRBD1. The J segment lost 8 bases and the V segment lost 2 bases, leaving 9 bases of the junction unmatched. CDR3 length: 16 amino acids. Germline V CDR1 and CDR2: SGHTA, FQGNSA. Here the CDR3 DNA reads TGTGCCAGCAGCTTAAGCACAGGGGTATATGATTCACCCCTCCACTTT. Translation gives CASSLSTGVYDSPLHF.